This T cell receptor (beta chain) was recorded in a study of blood T cell repertoires in COVID-19 (dated by TCRdb to 2020 to 2021). Regarding the research as a whole: Samples covering the acute and convalescent phases of COVID-19 were provided by collaborators in the United States, Italy and Spain. The material from the prospective study consisted of cDNA or gDNA derived from T cells, B-cell-depleted T cells, or PBMCs. Deeply sampled blood TCRbeta repertoires from subjects exposed to, actively infected with, or recovered from COVID-19 were included in the dataset. A freely available public database, intended as a resource for researchers studying the immune response to SARS-CoV-2, is where the repertoires were released. Samples came from the ongoing ImmuneRACE study (first 160 participants) plus 1,254 subjects from 6 global collaborators. A de-identified subject ID, COVID-19 status, age in years and sex were almost always included in the sample metadata. HLA class I and class II types, where available, came from metadata supplied by the sample provider rather than from assay-based typing. Overall study outcomes, separate from this receptor: The quantity of clinical and demographic metadata differed by source and by participant and was supplied without curation.

Looking up the germline V gene (reference sequence) yields CDR1 LNHDA and CDR2 SQIVND. Reading from cysteine to phenylalanine, the CDR3 counts 17 amino acids. The only DNA kept is the CDR3, 51 bases in frame from the first base. The V end gives up 5 bases and the J end 3 bases, leaving 14 bases in the junction not matched to a gene. In regard to this clone: The specificity of this receptor is unknown. Qualities for individual bases were not recorded, and no much larger clone is one base off.

Collaborating institutions collected whole blood in K2EDTA tubes following their own protocols. Collaborator samples were shipped for TCRbeta analysis as frozen whole blood, isolated PBMCs, or DNA extracted from either sample type. The immunoSEQ Assay, a bias-controlled multiplex PCR, was used to amplify TCRbeta CDR3 regions from genomic DNA. The authors' pipeline ran thus. Within the assay, amplification of reference gene primers was used to estimate how many nucleated cells each sample contained. To quantify the absolute abundance of each unique TCRbeta CDR3 rearrangement, sequence reads were collapsed and filtered. For each sample, productive Simpson clonality was calculated as the square root of Simpson's diversity index over productive rearrangements. TCRdb took over this immuneACCESS table, retaining in-frame rearrangements with V and J assigned. Such tables are incomplete; in checked studies, under half of the missing clones stem from an unresolved V gene, and the remainder is unexplained. That table furnishes V, J and clone size, whereas the DNA furnished D and trimming. This sample holds roughly 38,000 clones; about 82% were observed only once. Of the sample, 4.8% falls within the top ten clones.

In this chain, TRBV19 is recombined with TRBJ1-1; the junction holds 8 bases that match TRBD1. The TCR was taken from a man aged 50-59 years with active COVID-19. The sample was peripheral blood. The DNA sequence follows: TGTGCCAGTAGTGTCCCCAGGGACAGGAGACATGACACTGAAGCTTTCTTT. This sequence encodes CASSVPRDRRHDTEAFF.